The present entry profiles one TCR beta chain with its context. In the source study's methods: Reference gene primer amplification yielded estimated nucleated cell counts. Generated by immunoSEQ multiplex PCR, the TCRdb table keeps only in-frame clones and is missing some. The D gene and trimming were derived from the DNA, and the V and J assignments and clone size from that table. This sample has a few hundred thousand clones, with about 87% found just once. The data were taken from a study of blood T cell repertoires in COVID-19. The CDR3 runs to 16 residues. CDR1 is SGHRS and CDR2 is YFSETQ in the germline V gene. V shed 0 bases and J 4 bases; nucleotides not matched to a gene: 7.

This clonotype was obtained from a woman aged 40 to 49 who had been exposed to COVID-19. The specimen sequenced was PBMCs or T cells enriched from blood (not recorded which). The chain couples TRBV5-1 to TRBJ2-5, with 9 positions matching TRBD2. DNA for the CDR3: TGCGCCAGCAGCTTGGGCGGGGGGGGCCGTGGAGAGACCCAGTACTTC. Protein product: CASSLGGGGRGETQYF.